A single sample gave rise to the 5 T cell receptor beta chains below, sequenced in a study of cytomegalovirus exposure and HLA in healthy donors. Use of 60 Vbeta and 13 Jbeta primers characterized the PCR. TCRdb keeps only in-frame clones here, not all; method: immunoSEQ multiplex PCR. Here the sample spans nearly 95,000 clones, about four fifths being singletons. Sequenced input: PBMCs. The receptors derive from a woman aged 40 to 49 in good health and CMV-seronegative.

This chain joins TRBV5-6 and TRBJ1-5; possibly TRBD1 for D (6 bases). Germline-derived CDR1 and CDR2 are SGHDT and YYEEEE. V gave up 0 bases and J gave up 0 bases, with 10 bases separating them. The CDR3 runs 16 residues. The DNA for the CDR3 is TGTGCCAGCAGCTTGGAGACAGGTAGTAGCAATCAGCCCCAGCATTTT. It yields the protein CASSLETGSSNQPQHF.

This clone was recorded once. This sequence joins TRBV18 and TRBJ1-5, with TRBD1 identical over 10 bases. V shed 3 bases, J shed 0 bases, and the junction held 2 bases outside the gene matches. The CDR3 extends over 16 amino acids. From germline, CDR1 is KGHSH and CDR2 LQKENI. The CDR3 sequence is CASSPGTGASNQPQHF. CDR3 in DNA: TGTGCCAGCTCACCTGGGACAGGGGCTAGCAATCAGCCCCAGCATTTT.

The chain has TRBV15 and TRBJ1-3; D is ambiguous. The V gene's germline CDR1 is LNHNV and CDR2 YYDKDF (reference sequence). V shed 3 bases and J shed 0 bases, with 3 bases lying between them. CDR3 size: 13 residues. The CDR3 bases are TGTGCCACCAGCAGTAGCTCTGGAAACACCATATATTTT. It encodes CATSSSSGNTIYF.

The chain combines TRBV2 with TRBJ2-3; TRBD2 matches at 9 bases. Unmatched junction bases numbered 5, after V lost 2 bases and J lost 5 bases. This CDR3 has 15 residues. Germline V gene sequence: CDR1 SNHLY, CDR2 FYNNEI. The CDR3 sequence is CASSELRAGGDTQYF. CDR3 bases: TGTGCCAGCAGTGAACTTCGAGCGGGGGGAGATACGCAGTATTTT.

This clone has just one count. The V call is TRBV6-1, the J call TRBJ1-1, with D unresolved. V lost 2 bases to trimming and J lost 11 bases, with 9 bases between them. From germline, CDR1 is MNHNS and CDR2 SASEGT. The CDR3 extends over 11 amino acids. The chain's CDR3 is CASSELQVAFF. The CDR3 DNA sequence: TGTGCCAGCAGTGAACTGCAGGTGGCTTTCTTT.